These 5 T cell receptor beta chains originate from one sample sequenced in a study of immune characterization of retroperitoneal liposarcoma. A single record per CDR3 protein comes from TCRdb applying MiXCR to the PCR reads. The data show about 10,000 distinct CDR3 sequences, with around 28% seen just once and approximately 8.3% held by the top ten. Sequenced material: tumor tissue. These receptors were taken from a male donor with retroperitoneal liposarcoma.

Judged by abundance, this clonotype is medium-sized. The chain couples TRBV11-2 to TRBJ2-5, with TRBD1 identical over 8 bases. Germline loops: CDR1 SGHAT, CDR2 FQNNGV. Unmatched junction bases numbered 19, after V lost 5 bases and J lost 11 bases. The CDR3 runs 16 residues. CDR3 in amino acids: CASSPSGTGRGNEQYF. The DNA for the CDR3 is TGTGCCAGCAGCCCGTCCGGGACAGGAAGGGGGAATGAGCAGTACTTC.

Sample share makes this clonotype medium-sized. The chain couples TRBV6-1 to TRBJ2-1; TRBD1 aligns across 8 bases. The end of the DNA fits TRBJ2-7 better, so the J call may be wrong. The CDR3 is 14 amino acids. CDR1 is MNHNS and CDR2 is SASEGT in the germline V gene. The CDR3 region is CASSSYRGTYEQYF. The CDR3 DNA sequence: TGTGCCAGCAGTTCATACAGGGGGACCTACGAGCAGTACTTC.

The rearrangement uses TRBV7-3 and TRBJ2-5; 9 positions agree with TRBD2. The CDR3 totals 16 residues. V was clipped by 5 bases and J by 11 bases; unmatched bases: 18. Germline CDR1 reads SGHTA; CDR2 reads FQGTGA. The CDR3 reads CASSVLSGGHYNEQYF. As DNA, the CDR3 is TGTGCCAGCAGCGTCCTCAGCGGGGGGCACTACAATGAGCAGTACTTC.

This clonotype was counted ten times or more. The DNA for the CDR3 is TGTGCCAGCAGTCTCTATCAAGAGACCCAGTTCTTC. Its protein product is CASSLYQETQFF. The rearrangement uses TRBV6-1 and TRBJ2-1; D not certain. V was clipped by 5 bases and J by 13 bases, with 15 bases between them. This CDR3 has 12 residues. The germline V gene encodes CDR1 MNHNS and CDR2 SASEGT.

This clonotype was observed a few times. This sequence joins TRBV7-9 and TRBJ2-1; 8 bases are a match to TRBD1. CDR3 length: 16 residues. The germline V gene encodes CDR1 SEHNR and CDR2 FQNEAQ (reference sequence). The junction had 6 bases not matched to a gene; V was cut back by 5 bases and J by 0 bases. The CDR3 coding sequence is TGTGCCAGCAGCCCACGACAGGGGAGCTCCTACAATGAGCAGTTCTTC. Residues: CASSPRQGSSYNEQFF.